Presented here are 11 T cell receptor beta chains from one specimen sequenced in a study of T-cell reconstitution after alpha-beta-depleted transplantation in children. As it was prepared, the TCRbeta library received unique molecular identifiers. One entry per CDR3 protein results from TCRdb running MiXCR on the PCR reads. The sample gives 440,000 or so distinct CDR3 sequences, roughly 11% of which show up once; 5% to 6.5% is in the top ten. The source material was PBMCs from the stem cell graft donor, sampled from the stem cell graft. These receptors came from a human donor who donated a stem cell graft to a child with acute myeloid leukemia.

The chain employs TRBV7-9 and TRBJ2-2; no reliable D call. V was shortened by 5 bases and J by 0 bases, with 10 bases between the two germline ends. Germline V CDR1 and CDR2: SEHNR, FQNEAQ (reference sequence). The CDR3 runs to 15 residues. CDR3 protein: CASSTRVPNTGELFF. The DNA for the CDR3 is TGTGCCAGCAGCACAAGAGTGCCGAACACCGGGGAGCTGTTTTTT.

This clonotype was seen a single time. The V call is TRBV6-1, the J call TRBJ2-1; the D is unclear. The CDR3 has 15 residues. The germline V gene encodes CDR1 MNHNS and CDR2 SASEGT. With 7 bases removed from V and 7 bases from J, the gap between germline ends came to 20 bases. The CDR3 protein is CASTIEVGPVNEQFF. For the CDR3, the DNA is TGTGCCAGCACGATCGAGGTAGGGCCCGTAAATGAGCAGTTCTTC.

This clonotype has at least ten counts. The chain uses TRBV5-6 and TRBJ2-3; no reliable D call. V lost 2 bases and J lost 4, with 5 bases in between. Germline lookup yields CDR1 SGHDT and CDR2 YYEEEE. This CDR3 has 12 residues. CDR3 coding DNA: TGTGCCAGCAGCTTAAAACCAGATACGCAGTATTTT. Protein: CASSLKPDTQYF.

This clonotype has only a few counts. The chain recombines TRBV9 with TRBJ2-5, with D possibly being TRBD2 (5 bases). With 0 bases removed from V and 5 bases from J, the gap between germline ends came to 14 bases. CDR3 size: 15 residues. The V gene's germline CDR1 is SGDLS and CDR2 YYNGEE. This CDR3 is CASSVGSGVEETQYF. For the CDR3, the DNA is TGTGCCAGCAGCGTAGGTTCCGGGGTGGAGGAGACCCAGTACTTC.

The chain recombines TRBV5-1 with TRBJ2-1, with D tentatively TRBD2 (6 bases). The germline gives CDR1 SGHRS, CDR2 YFSETQ. The CDR3 runs to 19 residues. V was trimmed by 0 bases and J by 1 base, leaving 20 bases between them. The CDR3 nucleotides are TGCGCCAGCAGCTTGGCGGGGACTCACCCGACGCTATCCTACAATGAGCAGTTCTTC. Encoded protein: CASSLAGTHPTLSYNEQFF.

This clonotype was recorded at least ten times. The chain carries TRBV29-1 and TRBJ2-1, with D possibly matching TRBD2 (6 bases). CDR1 and CDR2 from the germline V gene are SQVTM and ANQGSEA. Trimming took off 6 bases at V and 2 bases at J, with 17 bases between the two ends. The CDR3 spans 15 residues. This chain's CDR3 is CSVGTEGLPYNEQFF. The CDR3 DNA reads as TGCAGCGTCGGAACGGAGGGTTTACCCTACAATGAGCAGTTCTTC.

This clonotype was seen a handful of times. The chain combines TRBV20-1 with TRBJ2-3, with D maybe TRBD1 (5 bases). V was pared by 4 bases and J by 4 bases, with 9 bases between. This CDR3 has 12 amino acids. Germline values: CDR1 DFQATT, CDR2 SNEGSKA (reference sequence). CDR3 in DNA: TGCAGTGCTAAGGACACGTCAGATACGCAGTATTTT. Its protein is CSAKDTSDTQYF.

This clonotype was detected many times. The gene calls are TRBV5-1 and TRBJ2-2; 8 bases match TRBD1. Unmatched junction bases numbered 3, after V lost 0 bases and J lost 5 bases. Per germline, CDR1 SGHRS and CDR2 YFSETQ. The CDR3 loop spans 15 amino acids. DNA for the CDR3: TGCGCCAGCAGCTTGGTGGGACAGGATACCGGGGAGCTGTTTTTT. Its translation: CASSLVGQDTGELFF.

The chain recombines TRBV3-1 with TRBJ2-7, with D possibly TRBD1 on 6 matching bases. Looked up from germline, CDR1 is LGHDT and CDR2 is YNNKEL (reference sequence). This CDR3 is built from 14 residues. Trimming removed 1 base at V and 3 bases at J, with 10 bases between. The CDR3 reads CASSQGPQGYEQYV. CDR3 DNA: TGTGCCAGCAGCCAAGGTCCACAGGGCTACGAGCAGTACGTC.

CDR3 bases: TGTGCCAGCAGTCGGAACAGCGACGAGCAGTACGTC. It encodes CASSRNSDEQYV. The J gene is TRBJ2-7, the V gene TRBV12-3 or TRBV12-4; no definite D call. The CDR3 sequence is 12 residues long. V was shortened by 5 bases and J by 5 bases, with 10 bases between the two germline ends.

This clonotype was counted only a few times. The chain is built from TRBV7-2 and TRBJ2-2; D unclear. V lost 5 bases and J 7 bases, leaving 14 bases between the germline ends. There are 14 residues in the CDR3. CDR1 is SGHTA and CDR2 is FQGNSA in the germline V gene. CDR3 sequence: CASSRNTQSGELFF. The CDR3 DNA sequence: TGTGCCAGCAGCCGAAACACCCAGAGCGGGGAGCTGTTTTTT.